The 21 T cell receptor beta chains presented below share a single source sample, sequenced in a study of beta chain features in type 1 diabetes. The study reverse transcribed the entire isolated RNA, so it sequenced expressed TCRB transcripts. Using immunoSEQ multiplex PCR, the repertoire was profiled, and TCRdb retains in-frame clones only, with some absent. The sample carries under 900,000 clones, around a sixth recorded once. The source material was naive CD4+ T cells from blood. The receptors come from a woman in her late teens or twenties in good health.

This clone was seen only a few times. The identical CDR3 is also encoded by other nucleotide sequences in the sample. This chain uses TRBV20-1 with TRBJ2-1; no clear D. The germline V gene has CDR1 DFQATT and CDR2 SNEGSKA (reference sequence). V was pared by 4 bases and J by 7 bases, with 5 bases between. There are 10 residues in the CDR3. The CDR3 nucleotides read TGCAGTGCTACAAAGAATGAGCAGTTCTTC. Its protein product is CSATKNEQFF.

This clone has just a few counts. This chain connects TRBV7-9 to TRBJ2-4; tentatively, D is TRBD1 (5 bases). V was pared by 0 bases and J by 0 bases, with 18 bases between. Germline V gene data show CDR1 as SEHNR and CDR2 as FQNEAQ (reference sequence). This CDR3 has 19 residues. The CDR3 region has the DNA TGTGCCAGCAGCTTAGCGCCCCTCGCCAGGGCCCTAGCCAAAAACATTCAGTACTTC. Its translation is CASSLAPLARALAKNIQYF.

The genes are TRBV4-3 and TRBJ2-3, with TRBD2 matching 7 bases. The germline V gene encodes CDR1 LGHNA and CDR2 YSLEER. The J segment lost 4 bases and the V segment lost 0 bases, leaving 7 bases of the junction unmatched. This CDR3 contains 16 residues. The CDR3 sequence: CASSQEGGRWADTQYF. The CDR3 DNA sequence: TGCGCCAGCAGCCAAGAAGGCGGGAGATGGGCAGATACGCAGTATTTT.

The chain recombines TRBV6-6 with TRBJ2-1, with 11 bases that match TRBD2. Germline CDR1 MNHNY, CDR2 SVGAGI (reference sequence). This CDR3 contains 14 residues. Germline trimming cut 10 bases from V and 5 bases from J; bases unmatched to any gene: 7. In DNA, the CDR3 is TGTGCCACCGAATCTAGCGGGGGGAACAATGAGCAGTTCTTC. It codes for CATESSGGNNEQFF.

The sample holds a few counts of this clone. CDR3 sequence reads: CAGKDRENTEAFF. CDR3 DNA: TGTGCCGGCAAAGACAGGGAGAACACTGAAGCTTTCTTT. The chain uses TRBV6-6 and TRBJ1-1; 7 nucleotides agree with TRBD1. Germline assignment: CDR1 MNHNY and CDR2 SVGAGI (reference sequence). CDR3 size: 13 residues. V lost 11 bases, J lost 1 base, and 7 bases stayed unmatched.

This clone has only a few counts. The J gene is TRBJ1-2, the V gene TRBV28, with a weak D call TRBD1 (6 bases). This CDR3 has 11 amino acids. Germline loops: CDR1 MDHEN, CDR2 SYDVKM. V was cut by 3 bases and J by 8 bases, with 7 bases left in between. The CDR3 nucleotides read TGTGCCAGCAGTTTCACAGGGGGCTACACCTTC. Translating gives CASSFTGGYTF.

The chain recombines TRBV7-2 with TRBJ2-7, with 8 bases lining up with TRBD2. V shed 3 bases and J 0 bases; nucleotides not matched to a gene: 4. This CDR3 is 15 amino acids long. Germline values: CDR1 SGHTA, CDR2 FQGNSA. The DNA of the CDR3 is TGTGCCAGCAGCTTCACTAGCGGAAACTCCTACGAGCAGTACTTC. It specifies CASSFTSGNSYEQYF.

The chain joins TRBV6-1 to TRBJ2-7; D remains ambiguous. Germline lookup yields CDR1 MNHNS and CDR2 SASEGT. The CDR3 contains 14 residues. V was trimmed by 2 bases and J by 2 bases, leaving 10 bases between them. CDR3 coding DNA: TGTGCCAGCAGTGAATCCGGTAGACCCTACGAGCAGTACTTC. Translating gives CASSESGRPYEQYF.

The J gene is TRBJ2-3, the V gene TRBV7-9; D gene unclear. Looked up from germline, CDR1 is SEHNR and CDR2 is FQNEAQ (reference sequence). The germline V and J ends were trimmed by 5 bases and 2 bases, with 14 bases remaining between them. The CDR3 loop spans 15 amino acids. The CDR3 protein is CASSPTQRSTDTQYF. In DNA form, the CDR3 reads TGTGCCAGCAGCCCTACCCAGAGGTCCACAGATACGCAGTATTTT.

This sequence joins TRBV9 and TRBJ2-2; 8 bases agree with TRBD2. Germline trimming cut 0 bases from V and 4 bases from J; bases unmatched to any gene: 8. Germline V gene sequence: CDR1 SGDLS, CDR2 YYNGEE. This CDR3 spans 17 amino acids. The CDR3 region has the DNA TGTGCCAGCAGCGTAGTGGCAGCGGGAGCTAGCACCGGGGAGCTGTTTTTT. This encodes CASSVVAAGASTGELFF.

This clone was counted only a few times. This chain connects TRBV6-6 to TRBJ1-5; D is ambiguous. The CDR3 runs 14 residues. V was shortened by 0 bases and J by 7 bases, with 10 bases between the two germline ends. Germline values: CDR1 MNHNY, CDR2 SVGAGI (reference sequence). The CDR3 bases are TGTGCCAGCAGTTACTCGAACGTGGGGCAGCCCCAGCATTTT. It specifies CASSYSNVGQPQHF.

The table lists this clone with a few counts. The genes are TRBV2 and TRBJ2-5; D ambiguous. Trimming removed 6 bases at V and 0 bases at J, with 8 bases between. This CDR3 has 13 residues. The V gene's germline CDR1 is SNHLY and CDR2 FYNNEI. The CDR3 nucleotides read TGTGCCAGCAGCTATCGGGACCAAGAGACCCAGTACTTC. Residues: CASSYRDQETQYF.

This chain uses TRBV7-2 with TRBJ2-3, with 7 positions matching TRBD2. The CDR3 covers 16 residues. CDR1 and CDR2 from the germline V gene are SGHTA and FQGNSA. The V gene end was trimmed by 6 bases and the J gene end by 1 base; junction bases not matched to a gene: 10. The DNA of the CDR3 is TGTGCCAGCAGTCCCCTAGCGGCTTCGGGCACAGATACGCAGTATTTT. Protein product: CASSPLAASGTDTQYF.

This clone has more than one count but fewer than ten. The J gene is TRBJ2-1, the V gene TRBV28, with TRBD1 matching 7 bases. V was pared by 8 bases and J by 4 bases, with 2 bases of the junction left unmatched. Germline V gene data show CDR1 as MDHEN and CDR2 as SYDVKM. The CDR3 sequence is 12 residues long. The CDR3 region is CASGTEYNEQFF. Here the CDR3 DNA reads TGTGCCAGCGGGACAGAATACAATGAGCAGTTCTTC.

V and J are TRBV25-1 and TRBJ1-6, with 10 bases that match TRBD1. The CDR3 is 15 amino acids. Germline-derived CDR1 and CDR2 are MGHDK and SYGVNS. V lost 2 bases, J lost 9 bases, and 4 bases stayed unmatched. The CDR3 DNA sequence: TGTGCCAGCAGTGAAGCCGGGACAGGGGTTTCACCCCTCCACTTT. Its translation: CASSEAGTGVSPLHF.

This chain links TRBV19 with TRBJ2-1; possible D gene TRBD2, 6 bases. The CDR3 totals 18 residues. CDR1 is LNHDA and CDR2 is SQIVND in the germline V gene (reference sequence). V dropped 9 bases and J dropped 3 bases, with 27 bases sitting between them. Written as DNA, the CDR3 is TGTGCCAGCCAAAGTAGCCCTTATAGCGGCACTCACTACAATGAGCAGTTCTTC. As protein: CASQSSPYSGTHYNEQFF.

In its sample, this clone was seen a few times. The chain joins TRBV7-2 to TRBJ2-3, with 8 bases lining up with TRBD1. The germline V gene has CDR1 SGHTA and CDR2 FQGNSA. The CDR3 spans 13 residues. Losses at the gene ends were 0 bases for V and 9 bases for J; bases not matched to a gene: 2. The CDR3 sequence is CASSLAGQGTQYF. The CDR3, as DNA: TGTGCCAGCAGCTTAGCAGGACAGGGCACGCAGTATTTT.

The genes are TRBV2 and TRBJ2-3; D uncertain. V lost 8 bases and J lost 2, with 8 bases in between. In germline, CDR1 is SNHLY, CDR2 FYNNEI. The CDR3 has 12 residues. CDR3 nucleotide sequence: TGTGCCAGCCACCCTATCACAGATACGCAGTATTTT. Amino acids: CASHPITDTQYF.

Only a few counts were recorded for this clone. This sequence joins TRBV7-9 and TRBJ2-3, with 7 bases that match TRBD1. The CDR3 has 16 residues. J was trimmed by 0 bases and V by 4 bases; bases with no gene match: 7. Germline CDR1 reads SEHNR; CDR2 reads FQNEAQ (reference sequence). In nucleotides, the CDR3 is TGTGCCAGCAGCTCCGCAGGGGACAGAAGCACAGATACGCAGTATTTT. Its translation: CASSSAGDRSTDTQYF.

The chain has TRBV28 and TRBJ1-2; D possibly corresponds to TRBD1 (5 bases). Per the germline V gene, CDR1 is MDHEN and CDR2 is SYDVKM. The V end lost 3 bases, the J end lost 4 bases, and 15 bases lay between the germline ends. The CDR3 extends over 15 amino acids. Here the CDR3 reads CASSFFGTGFYGYTF. In nucleotides, the CDR3 is TGTGCCAGCAGTTTTTTCGGGACGGGATTCTATGGCTACACCTTC.

This clone has just one count. The rearrangement uses TRBV27 and TRBJ2-5; D might be TRBD1 or TRBD2, each matching 5 bases. The CDR3 covers 11 residues. The V gene lost 5 bases and the J gene lost 12 bases, with 13 bases spanning the gap. CDR1 is MNHEY and CDR2 is SMNVEV in the germline V gene (reference sequence). Here the CDR3 reads CASSNGAWEYF. As DNA, the CDR3 is TGTGCCAGCAGTAACGGGGCGTGGGAGTACTTC.